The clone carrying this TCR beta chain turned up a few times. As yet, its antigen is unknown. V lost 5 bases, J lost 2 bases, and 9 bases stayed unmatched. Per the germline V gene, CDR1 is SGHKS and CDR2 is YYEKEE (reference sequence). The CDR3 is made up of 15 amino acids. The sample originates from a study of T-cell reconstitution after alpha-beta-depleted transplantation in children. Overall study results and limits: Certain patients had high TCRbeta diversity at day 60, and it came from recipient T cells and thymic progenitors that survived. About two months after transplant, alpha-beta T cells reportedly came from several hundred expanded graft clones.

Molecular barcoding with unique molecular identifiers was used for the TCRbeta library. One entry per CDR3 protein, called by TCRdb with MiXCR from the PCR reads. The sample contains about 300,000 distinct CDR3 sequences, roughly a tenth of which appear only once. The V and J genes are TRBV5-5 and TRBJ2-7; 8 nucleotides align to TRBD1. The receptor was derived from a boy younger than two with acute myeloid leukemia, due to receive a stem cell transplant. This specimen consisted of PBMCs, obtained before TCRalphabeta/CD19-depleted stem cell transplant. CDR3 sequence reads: CASSPRTGPTYEQYF. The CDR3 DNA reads TGTGCCAGCAGTCCTAGGACAGGGCCCACCTACGAGCAGTACTTC.